The rows below give T cell receptor beta chains drawn from one sample of a study of cytomegalovirus exposure and HLA in healthy donors. The repertoire was sequenced with immunoSEQ multiplex PCR; TCRdb's copy has only in-frame clones and lacks some. The repertoire holds under 150,000 clones, with 79% as singletons. The sequencing sample was made of PBMCs. These receptors were taken from a man aged 25-45 years in good health and CMV-seropositive. CDR3s include the opening cysteine and the closing phenylalanine or tryptophan. Rows give clone size only sometimes, using once, few, many, or a class for an expanded clone.

V: TRBV19
J: TRBJ2-5
size: NA
CDR3: CASSIRSSQETQYF

V: TRBV2
J: TRBJ1-2
size: NA
CDR3: CASSADFHSNYGYTF

V: TRBV7-8
J: TRBJ2-7
size: NA
CDR3: CASSRLALEQYF

V: TRBV5-4
J: TRBJ1-1
size: NA
CDR3: CASSSGWDSPARAFF

V: TRBV19
J: TRBJ1-1
size: NA
CDR3: CASSIPRVRRDTEAFF

V: TRBV9
J: NA
size: NA
CDR3: CASSEGGGYEQYF

V: TRBV7-6
J: TRBJ1-1
size: NA
CDR3: CASSLRGTGDHTEAFF

V: TRBV12-2
J: TRBJ1-5
size: NA
CDR3: CASRSGSNSNQPQHF

V: TRBV7-3
J: TRBJ1-1
size: NA
CDR3: CASSGGGEAFF

V: TRBV28
J: TRBJ1-5
size: NA
CDR3: CASSSHGREYQPQHF

V: TRBV11-1
J: TRBJ2-4
size: NA
CDR3: CASSPDRGHRNIQYF

V: TRBV5-4
J: TRBJ2-1
size: few
CDR3: CASRKGLPSYNEQFF

V: TRBV9
J: TRBJ2-2
size: NA
CDR3: CASSVGGRPVTGELFF

V: TRBV5-8
J: NA
size: NA
CDR3: CASSFPGTGPYEQYF

V: TRBV5-8
J: TRBJ1-2
size: NA
CDR3: CASSQRQNLLEGYTF

V: TRBV4-3
J: TRBJ2-4
size: NA
CDR3: CASSQDMRRRGLAKNIQYF

V: TRBV11-2
J: TRBJ1-1
size: few
CDR3: CASSLGWRGNTEAFF

V: TRBV6-1
J: TRBJ2-1
size: NA
CDR3: CASSDRILAGAYNEQFF

V: TRBV7-9
J: TRBJ2-2
size: few
CDR3: CSSSPRTGGNTGELFF

V: TRBV5-1
J: TRBJ2-7
size: few
CDR3: CASSLNERQPHEQYF

V: TRBV2
J: TRBJ1-1
size: NA
CDR3: CASGRGGAEAFF

V: TRBV29-1
J: TRBJ1-2
size: few
CDR3: CSVGQGDGYTF

V: TRBV7-3
J: TRBJ2-3
size: NA
CDR3: CASSPWTSGRFSDTQYF

V: TRBV27
J: TRBJ2-5
size: NA
CDR3: CASSLTGGIETQYF

V: TRBV4-3
J: TRBJ2-7
size: NA
CDR3: CASSQDGTGRFHEQYF

V: TRBV9
J: TRBJ1-6
size: NA
CDR3: CASSEGGAWSPLHF

V: TRBV7-3
J: TRBJ2-3
size: NA
CDR3: CASSSQGLATDTQYF

V: TRBV18
J: TRBJ2-7
size: NA
CDR3: CASSPFTYEQYF

V: TRBV28
J: TRBJ2-7
size: NA
CDR3: CASSFFPGHLYEQYF

V: TRBV9
J: TRBJ2-7
size: NA
CDR3: CASSVTGSSYEQYF

V: TRBV15
J: TRBJ1-5
size: NA
CDR3: CATSSRQGGNQPQHF

V: TRBV4-1
J: TRBJ2-7
size: NA
CDR3: CASSQDAGSGQYF

V: TRBV29-1
J: TRBJ1-1
size: NA
CDR3: CSVDRQGGTEAFF

V: TRBV10-3
J: TRBJ2-5
size: NA
CDR3: CAISEHGTGRNEETQYF

V: TRBV27
J: TRBJ1-1
size: many
CDR3: CASRLSEVGTEAFF

V: TRBV11-3
J: TRBJ2-7
size: NA
CDR3: CAGSPWGGSYEQYF

V: TRBV15
J: TRBJ2-7
size: NA
CDR3: CATSRASSRDEQYF

V: TRBV7-7
J: TRBJ1-5
size: once
CDR3: CASSIDRVDNQPQHF

V: TRBV10-3
J: TRBJ1-2
size: NA
CDR3: CAIGQPGQSYGYTF

V: TRBV5-6
J: TRBJ2-3
size: NA
CDR3: CASSLGGANTQYF

V: TRBV20-1
J: TRBJ2-1
size: NA
CDR3: CSALGNEQFF

V: TRBV28
J: TRBJ2-5
size: NA
CDR3: CASSLYGTGGCYF

V: TRBV5-1
J: TRBJ2-7
size: once
CDR3: CASSLGLAGPFYEQYF

V: TRBV5-8
J: TRBJ1-4
size: NA
CDR3: CASSRIIQGLGEKLFF

V: TRBV4-3
J: TRBJ2-2
size: NA
CDR3: CASSQAWGRGSSGELFF